This T cell receptor (beta chain) emerged from a study of beta chain features in type 1 diabetes. Sequenced material consisted of expressed TCRB transcripts (all of the isolated RNA was reverse transcribed). Assay: immunoSEQ multiplex PCR; the TCRdb copy retains only in-frame clones and omits some. Of about 350,000 clones in the sample, about 19% are singletons; the top ten hold 0.035% to 0.05%. Comment on this clone: What it binds is not known.

The study's findings and limits: More deletions and fewer insertions at VDJ junctions were seen in type 1 diabetes patients.

V shed 4 bases, J shed 4 bases, and the junction held 6 bases outside the gene matches. Germline CDR1 reads SGHTA; CDR2 reads FQGTGA. CDR3 length: 16 residues. The sample was naive CD4+ T cells from blood. This clonotype originated in a woman younger than 30 in good health. The V call is TRBV7-3, the J call TRBJ2-3; 12 nucleotides line up with TRBD1. CDR3 nucleotides: TGTGCCAGCAGCTCCGCCGGGACAGGGGGCGCAGATACGCAGTATTTT. Its protein product is CASSSAGTGGADTQYF.